This T cell receptor (beta chain) comes out of a study of Graves' ophthalmopathy and Graves' hyperthyroidism. Ophthalmopathy cases showed moderate-to-severe activity, scoring CAS ≥3 and NOSPECS ≥4, with duration under 3 months. Concerning this clonotype itself: Its antigen remains unidentified.

Study-wide results and caveats: Most thyroid clonotypes with frequency above 0.001 were detected in blood too. With approximately 88% sensitivity and less than 83% specificity, a 13-signature model separated ophthalmopathy from stable hyperthyroidism.

The authors amplified TCR beta CDR3 regions from RNA transcripts. Second-round multiplex PCR came after first-round RT-PCR with HTBI primers. TCRdb re-derived calls from the multiplex PCR reads in MiXCR, one entry per CDR3 protein. Of roughly 160,000 distinct CDR3 sequences listed, about two fifths are singletons. The CDR3 is 14 amino acids. V lost 10 bases and J 2 bases, leaving 17 bases between the germline ends. Germline lookup yields CDR1 SGHTA and CDR2 FQGNSA. The chain links TRBV7-2 to TRBJ2-5; D could derive from TRBD1 or TRBD2 (7 bases each). The sample was peripheral blood. The sequence derives from a man aged 30 to 39 with Graves' ophthalmopathy. The CDR3 region is CANNREGAQETQYF. As DNA, the CDR3 is TGTGCCAACAACAGGGAGGGGGCTCAAGAGACCCAGTACTTC.